The clone carrying this T cell receptor (beta chain) was seen many times. These data are taken from a study of T-cell reconstitution after alpha-beta-depleted transplantation in children. Unique molecular identifiers were incorporated when the TCRbeta library was constructed. TCRdb used MiXCR to reprocess the PCR reads, holding one entry per CDR3 protein. Seen here are over 85,000 distinct CDR3 sequences, about 6% observed once, and the top ten hold 6% to 7%. The sequence derives from a female patient aged 2 to 10 who had a stem cell transplant for Fanconi anemia, so the T cells may come from the graft donor. The input for sequencing was PBMCs, mostly from graft donor cells, taken 60 days after TCRalphabeta/CD19-depleted stem cell transplant.

The CDR3 sequence is CAWSVLGGFGETQYF. DNA for the CDR3: TGTGCCTGGAGTGTACTAGGGGGTTTTGGAGAGACCCAGTACTTC. The chain couples TRBV30 to TRBJ2-5, with a weak D call TRBD1 (6 bases). Trimming took 0 bases from V and 4 from J, leaving 15 bases between them. CDR1 is GTSNPN, CDR2 SVGIG, per germline (reference sequence). The CDR3 has 15 residues.